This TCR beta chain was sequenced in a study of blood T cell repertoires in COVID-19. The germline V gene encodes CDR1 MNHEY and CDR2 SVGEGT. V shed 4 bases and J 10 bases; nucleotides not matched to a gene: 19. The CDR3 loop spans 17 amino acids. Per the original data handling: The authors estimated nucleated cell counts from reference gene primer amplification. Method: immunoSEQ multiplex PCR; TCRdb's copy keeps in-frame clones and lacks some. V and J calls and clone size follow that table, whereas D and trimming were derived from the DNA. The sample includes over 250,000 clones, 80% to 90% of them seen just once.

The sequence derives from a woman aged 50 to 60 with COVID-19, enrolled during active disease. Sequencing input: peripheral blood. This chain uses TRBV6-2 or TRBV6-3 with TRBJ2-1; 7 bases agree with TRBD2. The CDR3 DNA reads TGTGCCAGCAGTTCCACTCGGGTGGGAGGGGTTACAAGGGAGCAGTTCTTC. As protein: CASSSTRVGGVTREQFF.